These T cell receptor beta chains were read from a single sample in a study of T cells in localized non-small cell lung cancer. Only in-frame clones appear in the TCRdb table, and some are missing; sequencing was by immunoSEQ multiplex PCR. The sample includes about 2,100 clones, approximately 33% seen only once; the top ten take about an eighth. The sequencing here drew on normal lung tissue next to the tumor, taken before any cancer treatment. These receptors all stem from an older male donor with stage I squamous cell lung carcinoma. Both conserved end residues are part of each CDR3. The D gene is left open where the match is weak. Size is omitted from some rows. Given values are once, few, many or a class for expanded clones.

TRBV1	NA	TRBJ2-7	NA	CASSQDLPLGSYEQYF	TGCGCCAGCAGCCAAGATCTCCCCCTGGGCTCCTACGAGCAGTACTTC
TRBV19	NA	TRBJ1-5	NA	CASSTLLGGNNQPQHF	TGTGCCAGTAGTACCCTCCTTGGGGGCAACAATCAGCCCCAGCATTTT
TRBV25-1	NA	TRBJ2-1	few	CASSDLSGSSYNEQFF	TGTGCCAGCAGTGACTTAAGCGGAAGCTCCTACAATGAGCAGTTCTTC
TRBV28	NA	TRBJ1-1	few	CASRLGGHTEAFF	TGTGCCAGCAGATTGGGAGGACACACTGAAGCTTTCTTT
TRBV6-4	TRBD2	TRBJ2-7	NA	CASRASGSYDEQYF	TGTGCCAGCAGAGCTAGCGGGAGTTACGACGAGCAGTACTTC
TRBV30	NA	TRBJ1-5	NA	CAWSGSNQPQHF	TGTGCCTGGAGCGGGAGCAATCAGCCCCAGCATTTT
TRBV23-1	NA	TRBJ1-3	medium-sized	CASSQGGSGNTIYF	TGCGCCAGCAGCCAAGGAGGATCCGGAAACACCATATATTTT
TRBV23-1	NA	TRBJ1-5	NA	CASRHNGGISNQPQHF	TGCGCCAGCAGGCATAACGGCGGGATTAGCAATCAGCCCCAGCATTTT
TRBV19	NA	TRBJ2-1	NA	CASSTLSNEQFF	TGTGCCAGTAGTACTTTGTCCAATGAGCAGTTCTTC
TRBV19	TRBD1	TRBJ1-1	NA	CASRTGGTEAFF	TGTGCCAGTAGAACAGGGGGCACTGAAGCTTTCTTT
TRBV9	NA	TRBJ2-3	large	CASSVEGWGGTDTQYF	TGTGCCAGCAGCGTAGAGGGTTGGGGAGGCACAGATACGCAGTATTTT
TRBV6-8	NA	TRBJ1-5	few	CASSFIYAGASNQPQHF	TGTGCCAGCAGCTTTATCTATGCGGGGGCGAGCAATCAGCCCCAGCATTTT
TRBV30	NA	TRBJ1-4	NA	CAWSVQRNEKLFF	TGTGCCTGGAGTGTACAGAGGAATGAAAAACTGTTTTTT
TRBV6-8	NA	TRBJ1-5	NA	CASRRGGADQPQHF	TGTGCCAGTCGAAGAGGCGGTGCGGATCAGCCCCAGCATTTT
TRBV28	NA	TRBJ2-1	large	CASSPGLARRFF	TGTGCCAGCAGCCCAGGGTTGGCACGGCGGTTCTTC
TRBV6-8	NA	TRBJ2-5	few	CASSSLGRGIRETQYF	TGTGCCAGCAGTTCCCTCGGCCGGGGAATTAGAGAGACCCAGTACTTC
TRBV9	TRBD1	TRBJ2-1	few	CASSKDRVSYNEQFF	TGTGCCAGCAGCAAAGACAGGGTATCCTACAATGAGCAGTTCTTC
TRBV27	TRBD1	TRBJ2-6	NA	CASSPNRGSGGANVLTF	TGTGCCAGCAGTCCCAACAGGGGTTCAGGTGGGGCCAACGTCCTGACTTTC
TRBV5-1	TRBD1	TRBJ1-1	few	CASSLEGAGQMTEAFF	TGCGCCAGCAGCTTGGAGGGAGCGGGACAGATGACTGAAGCTTTCTTT
TRBV6-8	NA	TRBJ1-1	few	CAIRTGTPAEAFF	TGTGCCATCAGAACCGGGACTCCCGCTGAAGCTTTCTTT
TRBV7-6	TRBD2	TRBJ2-7	few	CASSLAPGLAGDSYEQYF	TGTGCCAGCAGCTTGGCCCCCGGACTAGCGGGAGACTCTTACGAGCAGTACTTC
TRBV14	TRBD1	TRBJ1-1	few	CASSQGTGEDTEAFF	TGTGCCAGCAGCCAGGGGACAGGGGAGGACACTGAAGCTTTCTTT
TRBV11-3	NA	TRBJ2-7	NA	CASSREPGGYEQYF	TGTGCCAGCAGCCGGGAACCTGGTGGGTACGAGCAGTACTTC
TRBV28	NA	TRBJ2-5	few	CASSLSRREKETQYF	TGTGCCAGCAGTTTAAGTAGGAGAGAAAAAGAGACCCAGTACTTC
TRBV19	NA	TRBJ1-1	NA	CATRLRMNTEAFF	TGTGCCACTCGACTCAGGATGAACACTGAAGCTTTCTTT
TRBV28	TRBD1	TRBJ1-1	NA	CASSIQGQRNTEAFF	TGTGCCAGCAGTATACAGGGACAGCGGAACACTGAAGCTTTCTTT
TRBV14	NA	TRBJ2-2	few	CASSQDSRVAWTGELFF	TGTGCCAGCAGCCAAGACTCGCGGGTGGCGTGGACCGGGGAGCTGTTTTTT
TRBV19	NA	TRBJ1-2	NA	CASSIDPGRGDGYTF	TGTGCCAGTAGTATAGATCCCGGCAGAGGCGATGGCTACACCTTC
TRBV29-1	TRBD1	TRBJ1-3	NA	CSVVQGTAGNTIYF	TGCAGCGTGGTTCAAGGGACAGCCGGAAACACCATATATTTT
TRBV5-1	NA	TRBJ1-1	NA	CASSPLDSLNTEAFF	TGCGCCAGCAGCCCCTTGGACAGCTTGAACACTGAAGCTTTCTTT
TRBV9	TRBD2	TRBJ2-1	few	CASSPRLAGTEKQFF	TGTGCCAGCAGTCCTCGACTAGCGGGGACCGAGAAACAGTTCTTC
TRBV6-7	NA	TRBJ1-1	medium-sized	CATVQGTEAFF	TGTGCCACCGTACAGGGTACTGAAGCTTTCTTT
TRBV28	TRBD1	TRBJ2-7	few	CASSFPGGTGADEQYF	TGTGCCAGCAGTTTTCCCGGGGGGACAGGGGCCGACGAGCAGTACTTC
TRBV28	TRBD1	TRBJ1-1	NA	CASSLRRTGVQGTAGRTEAFF	TGTGCCAGCAGTTTAAGACGGACAGGGGTACAAGGAACTGCCGGCCGTACTGAAGCTTTCTTT
TRBV6-8	NA	TRBJ1-1	hyperexpanded	CASSYWRVYTEAFF	TGTGCCAGCAGTTACTGGAGGGTGTACACTGAAGCTTTCTTT
TRBV18	NA	TRBJ2-7	once	CASSPVPTGIRSEQYF	TGTGCCAGCTCACCAGTACCTACCGGGATCCGCAGCGAGCAGTACTTC
TRBV5-1	NA	TRBJ1-1	once	CASSLAGRGFTEAFF	TGCGCCAGCAGCTTGGCGGGCAGGGGATTCACTGAAGCTTTCTTT
TRBV5-1	TRBD2	TRBJ2-7	few	CASSLGTRSPEQYF	TGCGCCAGCAGCTTGGGGACTAGATCCCCCGAGCAGTACTTC
TRBV9	NA	TRBJ2-1	medium-sized	CASSVQGSSYNEQFF	TGTGCCAGCAGCGTACAGGGGTCTTCCTACAATGAGCAGTTCTTC
TRBV11-3	TRBD1	TRBJ1-1	large	CASSLDGTGDTEAFF	TGTGCCAGCAGCCTAGACGGTACAGGGGACACTGAAGCTTTCTTT
TRBV19	TRBD1	TRBJ1-1	once	CASRWAGGNTEAFF	TGTGCCAGTAGATGGGCAGGGGGGAACACTGAAGCTTTCTTT
TRBV28	TRBD2	TRBJ2-7	NA	CASRGETSGNYEQYF	TGTGCCAGCAGAGGGGAGACTAGCGGGAACTACGAGCAGTACTTC
TRBV6-8	NA	TRBJ2-3	medium-sized	CASSETLSDTDTQYF	TGTGCCAGCAGTGAGACCCTAAGCGACACAGATACGCAGTATTTT
TRBV6-8	TRBD1	TRBJ2-7	few	CAIRGTGDEQYF	TGTGCCATCAGAGGGACAGGGGACGAGCAGTACTTC
TRBV28	NA	TRBJ2-5	NA	CASSFPGGETQYF	TGTGCCAGCAGTTTCCCAGGGGGGGAGACCCAGTACTTC
TRBV6-8	TRBD1	TRBJ1-2	medium-sized	CASRPTGTGTYGYTF	TGTGCCAGCAGACCTACCGGGACAGGGACCTATGGCTACACCTTC
TRBV19	NA	TRBJ2-1	NA	CASNSQGTHHEQFF	TGTGCCAGTAATTCGCAAGGGACACACCATGAGCAGTTCTTC
TRBV5-1	TRBD2	TRBJ2-3	NA	CASSTGTSGDTQYF	TGCGCCAGCAGCACGGGGACTAGCGGAGATACGCAGTATTTT
TRBV30	NA	TRBJ1-1	NA	CAWSPAGTEAFF	TGTGCCTGGAGTCCTGCCGGGACCGAAGCTTTCTTT
TRBV6-8	TRBD1	TRBJ1-2	medium-sized	CASSPTGTGSGYTF	TGTGCCAGCAGCCCAACTGGGACAGGGAGTGGCTACACCTTC
TRBV6-8	TRBD2	TRBJ2-5	few	CASSASGSRGETQYF	TGTGCCAGCAGTGCTAGCGGGAGCCGAGGAGAGACCCAGTACTTC
TRBV28	NA	TRBJ1-4	few	CASSPSDRSTNEKLFF	TGTGCCAGCAGTCCCTCCGATCGTTCAACTAATGAAAAACTGTTTTTT
TRBV4-1	NA	TRBJ2-5	medium-sized	CASSQEGLGETQYF	TGCGCCAGCAGCCAAGAAGGCCTCGGAGAGACCCAGTACTTC
TRBV18	NA	TRBJ2-5	few	CASSLPGRQETQYF	TGTGCCAGCTCTCTCCCGGGGCGGCAAGAGACCCAGTACTTC
TRBV28	TRBD1	TRBJ1-5	NA	CASSLGQGGQPQHF	TGTGCCAGCAGTTTAGGTCAGGGGGGTCAGCCCCAGCATTTT
TRBV9	TRBD2	TRBJ2-3	medium-sized	CASSGPGGDTYTDTQYF	TGTGCCAGCAGCGGCCCGGGAGGGGACACCTACACAGATACGCAGTATTTT
TRBV28	TRBD1	TRBJ2-6	NA	CASSLFWDADRPSGANVLTF	TGTGCCAGCAGTTTGTTTTGGGATGCGGACAGGCCGTCTGGGGCCAACGTCCTGACTTTC
TRBV30	NA	TRBJ2-3	NA	CAWRNQGADTQYF	TGTGCCTGGAGGAACCAAGGGGCAGATACGCAGTATTTT
TRBV6-8	NA	TRBJ2-2	few	CASSLTGGTGELFF	TGTGCCAGCAGTCTGACTGGCGGCACCGGGGAGCTGTTTTTT
TRBV6-8	NA	TRBJ2-5	medium-sized	CASSYSHRGGQETQYF	TGTGCCAGCAGTTACTCCCACAGGGGGGGACAAGAGACCCAGTACTTC